This T cell receptor beta chain was sequenced during a study of T cell changes during pregnancy in multiple sclerosis. Per the germline V gene, CDR1 is SGHRS and CDR2 is YFSETQ. V was cut by 9 bases and J by 1 base, with 17 bases left in between. CDR3 length: 14 amino acids. The repertoire was sequenced with immunoSEQ multiplex PCR; TCRdb's copy has only in-frame clones and lacks some. The table has about 38,000 clones, 90% to 95% seen once. The material was CD8+ T cells from peripheral blood mononuclear cells, obtained in the third trimester of pregnancy. The rearrangement links TRBV5-1 to TRBJ2-7; TRBD1 is a possible D gene (6 bases). This receptor was taken from a female donor with multiple sclerosis, enrolled in a pregnancy study. Written as DNA, the CDR3 is TGCGCCAACCACCTGGACAGAAAATCCTACGAGCAGTACTTC. This translates into CANHLDRKSYEQYF.